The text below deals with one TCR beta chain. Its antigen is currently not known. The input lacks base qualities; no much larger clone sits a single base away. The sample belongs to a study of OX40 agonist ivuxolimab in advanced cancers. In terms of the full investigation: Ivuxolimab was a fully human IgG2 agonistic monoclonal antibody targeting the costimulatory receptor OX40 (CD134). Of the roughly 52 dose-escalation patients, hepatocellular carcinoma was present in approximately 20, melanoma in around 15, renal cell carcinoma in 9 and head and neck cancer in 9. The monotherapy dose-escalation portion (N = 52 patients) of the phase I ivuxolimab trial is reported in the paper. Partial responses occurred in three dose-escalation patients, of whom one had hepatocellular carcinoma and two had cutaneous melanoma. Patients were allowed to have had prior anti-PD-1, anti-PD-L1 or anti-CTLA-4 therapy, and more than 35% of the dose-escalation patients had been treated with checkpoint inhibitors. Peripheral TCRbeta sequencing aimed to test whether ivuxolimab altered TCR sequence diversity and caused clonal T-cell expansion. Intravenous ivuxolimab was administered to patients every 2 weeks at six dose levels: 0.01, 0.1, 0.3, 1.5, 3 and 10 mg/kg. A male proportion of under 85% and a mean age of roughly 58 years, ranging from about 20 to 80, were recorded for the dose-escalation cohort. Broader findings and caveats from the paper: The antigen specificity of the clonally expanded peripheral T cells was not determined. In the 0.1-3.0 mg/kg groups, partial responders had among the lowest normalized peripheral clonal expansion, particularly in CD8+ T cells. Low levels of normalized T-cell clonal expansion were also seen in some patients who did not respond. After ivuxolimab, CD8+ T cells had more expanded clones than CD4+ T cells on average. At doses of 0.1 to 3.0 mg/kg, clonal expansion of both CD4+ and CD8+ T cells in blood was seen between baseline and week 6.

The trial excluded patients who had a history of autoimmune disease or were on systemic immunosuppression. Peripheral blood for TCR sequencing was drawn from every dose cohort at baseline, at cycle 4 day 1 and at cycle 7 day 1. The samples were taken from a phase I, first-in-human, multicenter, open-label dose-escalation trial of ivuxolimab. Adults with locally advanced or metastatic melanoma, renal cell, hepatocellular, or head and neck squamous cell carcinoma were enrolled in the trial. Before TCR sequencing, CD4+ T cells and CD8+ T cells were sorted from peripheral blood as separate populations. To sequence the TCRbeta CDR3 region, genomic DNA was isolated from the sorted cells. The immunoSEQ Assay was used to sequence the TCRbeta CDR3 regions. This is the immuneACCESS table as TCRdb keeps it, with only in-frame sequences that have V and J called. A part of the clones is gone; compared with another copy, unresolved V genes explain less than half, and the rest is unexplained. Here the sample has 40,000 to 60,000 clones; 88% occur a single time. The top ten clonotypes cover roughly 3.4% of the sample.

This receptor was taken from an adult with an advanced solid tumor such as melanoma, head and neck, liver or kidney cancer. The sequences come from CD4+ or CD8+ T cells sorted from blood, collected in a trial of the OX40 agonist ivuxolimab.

The DNA reads as follows: TGTGCCAGCAGGGCGGGAGACGATGAGCAGTTCTTC. It codes for CASRAGDDEQFF. The chain couples TRBV5-6 to TRBJ2-1, with 7 bases matching TRBD2. The germline V and J ends show losses of 5 bases and 8 bases respectively, and no gene match explains 4 bases of the junction. The germline V gene sets CDR1 to SGHDT and CDR2 to YYEEEE. Including the terminal cysteine and phenylalanine, the CDR3 comprises 12 residues. Just CDR3 DNA is preserved here, 36 bases in frame from base 1. The variable domain in full, with residues beyond the CDR3 obtained from the reference TRBV5-6 and TRBJ2-1 genes, is DAGVTQSPTHLIKTRGQQVTLRCSPKSGHDTVSWYQQALGQGPQFIFQYYEEEERQRGNFPDRFSGHQFPNYSSELNVNALLLGDSALYLCASRAGDDEQFFGPGTRLTVL.